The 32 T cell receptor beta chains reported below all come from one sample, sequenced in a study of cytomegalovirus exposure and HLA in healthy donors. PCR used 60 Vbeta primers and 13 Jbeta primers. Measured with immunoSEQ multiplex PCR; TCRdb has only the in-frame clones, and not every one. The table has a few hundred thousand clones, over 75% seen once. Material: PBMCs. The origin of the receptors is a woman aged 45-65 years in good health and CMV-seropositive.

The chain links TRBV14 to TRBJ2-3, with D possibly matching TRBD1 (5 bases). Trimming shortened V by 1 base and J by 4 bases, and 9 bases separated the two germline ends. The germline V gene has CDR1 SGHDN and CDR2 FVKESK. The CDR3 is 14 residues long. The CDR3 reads CASSQGGHADTQYF. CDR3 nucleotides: TGTGCCAGCAGCCAAGGGGGCCACGCAGATACGCAGTATTTT.

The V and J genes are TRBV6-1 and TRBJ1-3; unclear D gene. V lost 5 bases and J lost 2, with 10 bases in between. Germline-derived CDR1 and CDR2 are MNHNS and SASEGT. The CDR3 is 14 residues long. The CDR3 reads CASSFTATGNTIYF. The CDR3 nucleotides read TGTGCCAGCAGTTTTACTGCTACTGGAAACACCATATATTTT.

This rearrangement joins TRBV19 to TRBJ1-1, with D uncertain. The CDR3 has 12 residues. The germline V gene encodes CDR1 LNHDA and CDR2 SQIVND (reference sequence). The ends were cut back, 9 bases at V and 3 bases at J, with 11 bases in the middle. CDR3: CASRTRDTEAFF. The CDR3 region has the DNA TGTGCCAGCCGCACCCGGGACACTGAAGCTTTCTTT.

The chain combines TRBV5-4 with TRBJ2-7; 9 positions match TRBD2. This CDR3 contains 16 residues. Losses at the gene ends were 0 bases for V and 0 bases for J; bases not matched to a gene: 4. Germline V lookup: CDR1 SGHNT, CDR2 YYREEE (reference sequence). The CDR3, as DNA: TGTGCCAGCAGCTTGGAGTTAGCGGGGGTCTCCTACGAGCAGTACTTC. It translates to CASSLELAGVSYEQYF.

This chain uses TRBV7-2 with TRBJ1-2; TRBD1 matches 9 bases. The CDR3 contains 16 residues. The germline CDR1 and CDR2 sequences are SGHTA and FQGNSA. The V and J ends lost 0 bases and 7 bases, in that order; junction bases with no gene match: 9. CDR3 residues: CASSLAGTGKSGGYTF. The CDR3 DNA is TGTGCCAGCAGCTTAGCTGGGACAGGGAAGTCGGGTGGCTACACCTTC. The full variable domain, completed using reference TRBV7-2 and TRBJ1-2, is GAGVSQSPSNKVTEKGKDVELRCDPISGHTALYWYRQSLGQGLEFLIYFQGNSAPDKSGLPSDRFSAERTGGSVSTLTIQRTQQEDSAVYLCASSLAGTGKSGGYTFGSGTRLTVV.

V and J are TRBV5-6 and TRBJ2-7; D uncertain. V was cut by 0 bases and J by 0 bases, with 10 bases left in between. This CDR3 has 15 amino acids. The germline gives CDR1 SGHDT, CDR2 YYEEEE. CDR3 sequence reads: CASSLGSVSSYEQYF. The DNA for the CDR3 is TGTGCCAGCAGCTTGGGATCAGTGTCCTCCTACGAGCAGTACTTC.

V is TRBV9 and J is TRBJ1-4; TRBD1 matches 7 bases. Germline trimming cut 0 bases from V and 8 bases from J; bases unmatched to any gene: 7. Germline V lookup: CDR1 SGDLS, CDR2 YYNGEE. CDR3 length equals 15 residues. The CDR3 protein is CASSVGQGVGEKLFF. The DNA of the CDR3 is TGTGCCAGCAGCGTAGGCCAGGGGGTGGGCGAAAAACTGTTTTTT.

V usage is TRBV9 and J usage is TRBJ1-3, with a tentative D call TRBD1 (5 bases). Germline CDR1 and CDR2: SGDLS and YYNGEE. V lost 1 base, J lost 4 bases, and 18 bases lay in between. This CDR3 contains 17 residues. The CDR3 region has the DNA TGTGCCAGCAGCGTATCGGGGGTCGGGACGGTAGGAAACACCATATATTTT. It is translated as CASSVSGVGTVGNTIYF.

The CDR3 DNA sequence: TGTGCCAGTAGTTTCCCCGGGACAGGGTTAATTCATGGCTACACCTTC. The encoded protein is CASSFPGTGLIHGYTF. The V gene is TRBV19, the J gene TRBJ1-2; 9 nucleotides line up with TRBD1. The CDR3 has 16 residues. With 5 bases clipped from V and 6 bases from J, the junction kept 13 bases outside the gene matches. The germline V gene encodes CDR1 LNHDA and CDR2 SQIVND (reference sequence).

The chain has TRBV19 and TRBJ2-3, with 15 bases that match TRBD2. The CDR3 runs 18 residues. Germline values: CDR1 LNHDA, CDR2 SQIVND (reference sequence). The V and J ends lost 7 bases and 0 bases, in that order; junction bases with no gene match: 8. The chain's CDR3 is CASNPGLAGGTSTDTQYF. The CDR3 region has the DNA TGTGCCAGTAACCCGGGACTAGCGGGGGGTACTAGCACAGATACGCAGTATTTT.

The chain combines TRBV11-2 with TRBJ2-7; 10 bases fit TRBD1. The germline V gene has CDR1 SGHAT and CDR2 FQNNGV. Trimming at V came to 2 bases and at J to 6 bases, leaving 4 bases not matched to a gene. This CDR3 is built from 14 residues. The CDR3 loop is CASSLWTGGGEQYF. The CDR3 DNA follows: TGTGCCAGCAGCTTATGGACAGGGGGGGGCGAGCAGTACTTC.

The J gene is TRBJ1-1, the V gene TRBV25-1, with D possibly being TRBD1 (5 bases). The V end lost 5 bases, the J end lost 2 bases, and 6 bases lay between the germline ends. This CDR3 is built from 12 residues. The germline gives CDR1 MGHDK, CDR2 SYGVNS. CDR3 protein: CASSRGNTEAFF. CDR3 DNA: TGTGCCAGCAGTAGGGGAAACACTGAAGCTTTCTTT.

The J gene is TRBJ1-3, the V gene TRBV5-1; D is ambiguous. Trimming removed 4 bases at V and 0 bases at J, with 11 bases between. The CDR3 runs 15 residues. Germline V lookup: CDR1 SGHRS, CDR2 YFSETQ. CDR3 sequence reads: CASSLDPNSGNTIYF. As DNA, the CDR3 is TGCGCCAGCAGCCTAGATCCAAACTCTGGAAACACCATATATTTT.

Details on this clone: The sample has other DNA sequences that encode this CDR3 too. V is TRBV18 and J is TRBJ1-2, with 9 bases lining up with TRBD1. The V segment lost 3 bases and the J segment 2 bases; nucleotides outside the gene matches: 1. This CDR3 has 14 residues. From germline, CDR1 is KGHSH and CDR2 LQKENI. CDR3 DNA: TGTGCCAGCTCACCCGGACAGGGGAACTATGGCTACACCTTC. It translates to CASSPGQGNYGYTF.

In DNA, the CDR3 is TGTGCCAGCAGCTTAGCGTGGCAGACAACTAATGAAAAACTGTTTTTT. Translating gives CASSLAWQTTNEKLFF. This sequence joins TRBV7-9 and TRBJ1-4, with D unresolved. The CDR3 spans 16 residues. In germline, CDR1 is SEHNR, CDR2 FQNEAQ (reference sequence). The V end was cut by 0 bases, the J end by 0 bases, with 8 bases between.

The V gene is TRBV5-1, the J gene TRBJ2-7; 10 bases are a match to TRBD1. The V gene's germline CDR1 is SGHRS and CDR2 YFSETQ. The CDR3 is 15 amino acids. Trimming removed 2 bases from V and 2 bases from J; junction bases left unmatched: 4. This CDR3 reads CASSLTGTGAYEQYF. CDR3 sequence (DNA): TGCGCCAGCAGCTTAACCGGGACAGGGGCCTACGAGCAGTACTTC.

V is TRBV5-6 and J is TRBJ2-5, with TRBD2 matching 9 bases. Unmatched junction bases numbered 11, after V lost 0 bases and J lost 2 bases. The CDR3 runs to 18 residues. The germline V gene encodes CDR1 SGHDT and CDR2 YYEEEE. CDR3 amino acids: CASSLALAGPPGQETQYF. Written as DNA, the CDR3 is TGTGCCAGCAGCTTGGCGCTAGCGGGGCCTCCGGGTCAAGAGACCCAGTACTTC. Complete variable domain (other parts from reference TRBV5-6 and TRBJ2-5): DAGVTQSPTHLIKTRGQQVTLRCSPKSGHDTVSWYQQALGQGPQFIFQYYEEEERQRGNFPDRFSGHQFPNYSSELNVNALLLGDSALYLCASSLALAGPPGQETQYFGPGTRLLVL.

The CDR3 DNA reads as TGTGCCAGCAGTTCCACTGGCGTGGGCGATGGCTACACCTTC. This codes for CASSSTGVGDGYTF. V gene TRBV6-5 combines with J gene TRBJ1-2; the D is unclear. CDR1 and CDR2 from the germline V gene are MNHEY and SVGAGI. The CDR3 runs 14 residues. Trimming stripped 4 bases from V and 6 bases from J, with 15 bases between.

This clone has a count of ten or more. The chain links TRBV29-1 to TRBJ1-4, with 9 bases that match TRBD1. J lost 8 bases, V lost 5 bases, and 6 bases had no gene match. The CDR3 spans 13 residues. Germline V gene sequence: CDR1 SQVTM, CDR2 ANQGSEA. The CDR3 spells CSVLGQGLEKLFF. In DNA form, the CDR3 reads TGCAGCGTTTTGGGACAGGGATTAGAAAAACTGTTTTTT.

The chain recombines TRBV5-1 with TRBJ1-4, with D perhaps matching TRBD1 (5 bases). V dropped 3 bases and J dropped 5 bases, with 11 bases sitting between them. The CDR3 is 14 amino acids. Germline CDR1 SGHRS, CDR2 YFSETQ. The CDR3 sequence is CASSWGGRNEKLFF. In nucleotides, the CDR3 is TGCGCCAGCAGCTGGGGGGGGAGGAATGAAAAACTGTTTTTT.

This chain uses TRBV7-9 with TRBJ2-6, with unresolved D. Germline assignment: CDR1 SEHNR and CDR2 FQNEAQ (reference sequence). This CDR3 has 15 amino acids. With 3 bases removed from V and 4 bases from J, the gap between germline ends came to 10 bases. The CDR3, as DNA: TGTGCCAGCAGCTTTGCAGGATCGGGGGCCAACGTCCTGACTTTC. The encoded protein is CASSFAGSGANVLTF.

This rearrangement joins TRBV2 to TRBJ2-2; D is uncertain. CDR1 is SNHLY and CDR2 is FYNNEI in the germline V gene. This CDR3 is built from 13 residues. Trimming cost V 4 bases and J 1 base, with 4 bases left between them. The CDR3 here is CASSAGNTGELFF. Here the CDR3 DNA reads TGTGCCAGCAGTGCCGGGAACACCGGGGAGCTGTTTTTT.

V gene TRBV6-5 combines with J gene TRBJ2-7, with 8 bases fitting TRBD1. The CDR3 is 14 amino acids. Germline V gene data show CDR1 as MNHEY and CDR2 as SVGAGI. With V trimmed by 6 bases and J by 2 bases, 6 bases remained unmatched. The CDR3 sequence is CASRETGVAYEQYF. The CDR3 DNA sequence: TGTGCCAGCAGGGAGACAGGGGTGGCCTACGAGCAGTACTTC.

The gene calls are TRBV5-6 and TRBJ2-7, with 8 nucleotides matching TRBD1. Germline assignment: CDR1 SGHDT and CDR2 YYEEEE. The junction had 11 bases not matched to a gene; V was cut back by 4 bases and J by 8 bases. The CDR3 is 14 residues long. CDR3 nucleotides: TGTGCCAGCAGCGTCACCGGGACAGGCACCAAGCAGTACTTC. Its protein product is CASSVTGTGTKQYF.

Here the CDR3 DNA reads TGTGCCAGCAGCTTAGGGGAGCGGCCCTACGAGCAGTACTTC. Protein: CASSLGERPYEQYF. V usage is TRBV7-9 and J usage is TRBJ2-7; D may be TRBD2 (5 bases). CDR3 length: 14 residues. Trimming pared 1 base from V and 2 bases from J, leaving 9 bases between. Germline-derived CDR1 and CDR2 are SEHNR and FQNEAQ (reference sequence).

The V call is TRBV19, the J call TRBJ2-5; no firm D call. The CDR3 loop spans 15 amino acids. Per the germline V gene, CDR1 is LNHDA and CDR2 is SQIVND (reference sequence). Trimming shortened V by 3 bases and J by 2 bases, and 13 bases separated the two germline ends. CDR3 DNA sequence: TGTGCCAGTAGTATCGGCCAGACTGTACAAGAGACCCAGTACTTC. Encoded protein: CASSIGQTVQETQYF.

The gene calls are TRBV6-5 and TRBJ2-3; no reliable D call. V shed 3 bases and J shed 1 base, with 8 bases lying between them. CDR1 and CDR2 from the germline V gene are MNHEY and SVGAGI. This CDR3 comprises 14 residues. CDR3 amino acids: CASSYGPGTDTQYF. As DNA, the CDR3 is TGTGCCAGCAGTTATGGGCCAGGCACAGATACGCAGTATTTT.

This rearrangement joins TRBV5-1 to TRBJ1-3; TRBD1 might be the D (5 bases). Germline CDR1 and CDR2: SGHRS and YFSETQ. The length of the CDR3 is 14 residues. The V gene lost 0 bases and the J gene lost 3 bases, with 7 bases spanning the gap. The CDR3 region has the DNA TGCGCCAGCAGCTTGGCAGGGTTTGGAAACACCATATATTTT. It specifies CASSLAGFGNTIYF.

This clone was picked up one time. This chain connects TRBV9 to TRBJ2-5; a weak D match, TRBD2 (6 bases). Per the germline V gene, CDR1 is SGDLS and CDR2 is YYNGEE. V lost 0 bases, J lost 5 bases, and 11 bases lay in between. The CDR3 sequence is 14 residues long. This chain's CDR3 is CASSVGSGRETQYF. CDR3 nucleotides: TGTGCCAGCAGCGTAGGGAGCGGGCGGGAGACCCAGTACTTC.

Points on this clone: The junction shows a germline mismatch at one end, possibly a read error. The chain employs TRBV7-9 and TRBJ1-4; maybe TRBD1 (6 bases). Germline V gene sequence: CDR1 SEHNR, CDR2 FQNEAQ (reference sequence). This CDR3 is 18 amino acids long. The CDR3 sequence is CSSSPPWGGTSTNEKLFF. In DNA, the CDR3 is TGTTCCAGCAGCCCCCCCTGGGGGGGCACTTCAACTAATGAAAAACTGTTTTTT. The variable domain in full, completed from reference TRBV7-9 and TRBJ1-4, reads DTGVSQNPRHKITKRGQNVTFRCDPISEHNRLYWYRQTLGQGPEFLTYFQNEAQLEKSRLLSDRFSAERPKGSFSTLEIQRTEQGDSAMYLCSSSPPWGGTSTNEKLFFGSGTQLSVL.

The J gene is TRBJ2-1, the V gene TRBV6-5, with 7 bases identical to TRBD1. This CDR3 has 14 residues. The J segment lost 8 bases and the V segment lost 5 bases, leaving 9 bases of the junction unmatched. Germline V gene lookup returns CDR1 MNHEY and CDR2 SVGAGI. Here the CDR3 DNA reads TGTGCCAGCAGTAAACAGGGGCAGAGTTATGAGCAGTTCTTC. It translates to CASSKQGQSYEQFF.

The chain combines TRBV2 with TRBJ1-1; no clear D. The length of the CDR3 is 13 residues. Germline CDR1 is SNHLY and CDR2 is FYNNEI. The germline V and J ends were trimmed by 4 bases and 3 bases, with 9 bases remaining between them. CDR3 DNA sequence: TGTGCCAGCAGTGGAGGATGGCACACTGAAGCTTTCTTT. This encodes CASSGGWHTEAFF.